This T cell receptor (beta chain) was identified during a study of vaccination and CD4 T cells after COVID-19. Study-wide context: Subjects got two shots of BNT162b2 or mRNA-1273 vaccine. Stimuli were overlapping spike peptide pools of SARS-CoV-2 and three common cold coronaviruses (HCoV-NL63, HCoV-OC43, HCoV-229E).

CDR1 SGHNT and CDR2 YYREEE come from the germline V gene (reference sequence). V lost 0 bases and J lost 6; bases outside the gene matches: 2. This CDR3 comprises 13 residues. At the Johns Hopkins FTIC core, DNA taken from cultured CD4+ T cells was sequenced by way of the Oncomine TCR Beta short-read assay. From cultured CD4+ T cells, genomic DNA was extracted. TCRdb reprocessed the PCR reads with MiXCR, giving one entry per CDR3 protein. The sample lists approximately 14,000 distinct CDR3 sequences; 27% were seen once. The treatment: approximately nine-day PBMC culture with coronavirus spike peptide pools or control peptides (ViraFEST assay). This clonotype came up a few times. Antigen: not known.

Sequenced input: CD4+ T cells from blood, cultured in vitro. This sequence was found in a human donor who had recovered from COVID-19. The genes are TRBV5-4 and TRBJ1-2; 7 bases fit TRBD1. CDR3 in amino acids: CASSLVTGDGYTF. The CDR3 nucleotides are TGTGCCAGCAGCTTGGTTACAGGGGATGGCTACACCTTC.